The clone carrying this TCR beta chain occurred many times. Its antigen is undetermined. TCRdb itself ran the 5' RACE reads through MiXCR, one entry per CDR3 protein. The sample shows just under 650,000 distinct CDR3 sequences, 7.1% of them seen only once. Each donor was a healthy Caucasian. This entry is derived from a study of identical twins. Study-wide results and caveats: In cord blood, abundant beta clonotypes had fewer insertions; memory showed no trend.

Germline values: CDR1 SEHNR, CDR2 FQNEAQ (reference sequence). There are 13 residues in the CDR3. Trimming at V came to 4 bases and at J to 5 bases, leaving 2 bases not matched to a gene. These same records also appear under a second study, on yellow fever vaccine responses in identical twins.

Sequencing was carried out using PBMCs. The genes are TRBV7-9 and TRBJ2-1; 7 bases fit TRBD1. The source is a woman aged 18-29 years in good health. The CDR3, as DNA: TGTGCCAGCAGCTCTCAGGGGGACAATGAGCAGTTCTTC. This encodes CASSSQGDNEQFF.